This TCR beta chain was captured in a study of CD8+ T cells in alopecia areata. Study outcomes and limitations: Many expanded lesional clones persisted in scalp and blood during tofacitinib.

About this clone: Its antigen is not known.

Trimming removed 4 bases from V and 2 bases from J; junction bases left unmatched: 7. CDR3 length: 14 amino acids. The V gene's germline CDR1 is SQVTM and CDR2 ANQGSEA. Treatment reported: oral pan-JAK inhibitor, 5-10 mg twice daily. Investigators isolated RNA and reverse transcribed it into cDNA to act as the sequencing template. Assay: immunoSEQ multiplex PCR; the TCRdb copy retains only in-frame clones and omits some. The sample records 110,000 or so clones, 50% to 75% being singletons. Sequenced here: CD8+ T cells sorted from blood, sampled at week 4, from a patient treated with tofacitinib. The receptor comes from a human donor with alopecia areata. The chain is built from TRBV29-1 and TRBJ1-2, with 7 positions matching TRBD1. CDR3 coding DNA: TGCAGCGTTGTTTCTGGGACAGACAACTATGGCTACACCTTC. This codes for CSVVSGTDNYGYTF.